This TCR beta chain was documented in a study of identical twins. From the 5' RACE reads, TCRdb called clonotypes with MiXCR, one entry per CDR3 protein. The table lists a few hundred thousand distinct CDR3 sequences, less than 9% of them singletons. The CDR3 covers 14 residues. Trimming stripped 4 bases from V and 4 bases from J, with 13 bases between. The germline V gene has CDR1 SGHAT and CDR2 FQNNGV. A few counts support this clonotype. Its antigen is as yet unknown. General observations from the study: Out-of-frame beta chain sequences displayed weaker excess sharing between twins. Conclusions relied on cross-sectional statistical analysis, not following the same donors. Models underestimated out-of-frame TCR alpha sharing in monozygotic twins. Cord blood beta clonotypes that were abundant carried fewer insertions, and memory repertoires showed no such trend.

The same data also went into a second study, on yellow fever vaccine responses in identical twins.

The chain employs TRBV11-2 and TRBJ1-2; no clear D gene. The TCR sequence derives from a woman aged 18-29 years in good health. Source material: memory (CD45RO+) T cells sorted from blood. The CDR3 region is CASSSQTIPYGYTF. CDR3 sequence (DNA): TGTGCCAGCAGCTCACAGACGATTCCCTATGGCTACACCTTC. The whole variable domain, remainder taken from reference TRBV11-2 and TRBJ1-2, is EAGVAQSPRYKIIEKRQSVAFWCNPISGHATLYWYQQILGQGPKLLIQFQNNGVVDDSQLPKDRFSAERLKGVDSTLKIQPAKLEDSAVYLCASSSQTIPYGYTFGSGTRLTVV.